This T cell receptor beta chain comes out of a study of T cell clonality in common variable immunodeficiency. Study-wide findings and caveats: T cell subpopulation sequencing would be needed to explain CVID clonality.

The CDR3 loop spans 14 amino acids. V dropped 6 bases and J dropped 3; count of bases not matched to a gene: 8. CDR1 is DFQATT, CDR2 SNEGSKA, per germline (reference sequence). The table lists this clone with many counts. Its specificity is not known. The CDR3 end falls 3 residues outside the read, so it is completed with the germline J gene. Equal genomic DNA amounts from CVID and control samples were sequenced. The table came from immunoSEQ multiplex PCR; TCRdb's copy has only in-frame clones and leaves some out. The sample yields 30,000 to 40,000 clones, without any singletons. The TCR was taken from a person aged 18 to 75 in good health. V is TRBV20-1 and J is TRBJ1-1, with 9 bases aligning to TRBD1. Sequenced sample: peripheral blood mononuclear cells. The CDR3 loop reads CSALLGQGHTEAFF. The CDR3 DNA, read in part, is TGCAGTGCCCTCCTCGGACAGGGGCACACTGAA.